A single T cell receptor beta chain is shown here with its context. These data are taken from a study of blood T cell repertoires in COVID-19. About the study: Collection of acute and convalescent COVID-19 samples took place in the United States, Italy and Spain.

From germline, CDR1 is SGHRS and CDR2 YFSETQ. Trimming took 3 bases from V and 2 from J; bases not matched to a gene: 11. CDR3 length: 17 amino acids. Sequencing used immunoSEQ multiplex PCR; TCRdb keeps in-frame clones, though not all of them. The table shows approximately 300,000 clones, with approximately 90% occurring only once. Participant-reported clinical history was the basis for cohort assignment. Those designated as exposed participants met a COVID-19 case within 2 weeks before study entry. Material for sequencing was PBMCs or T cells enriched from blood (not recorded which). The clonotype originates from a woman aged 25-40 years who had been exposed to COVID-19. The gene calls are TRBV5-1 and TRBJ2-5, with 9 bases matching TRBD2. The CDR3 spells CASSWSVGGGAQETQYF. The CDR3 DNA reads as TGCGCCAGCAGCTGGTCGGTGGGCGGGGGGGCACAAGAGACCCAGTACTTC.